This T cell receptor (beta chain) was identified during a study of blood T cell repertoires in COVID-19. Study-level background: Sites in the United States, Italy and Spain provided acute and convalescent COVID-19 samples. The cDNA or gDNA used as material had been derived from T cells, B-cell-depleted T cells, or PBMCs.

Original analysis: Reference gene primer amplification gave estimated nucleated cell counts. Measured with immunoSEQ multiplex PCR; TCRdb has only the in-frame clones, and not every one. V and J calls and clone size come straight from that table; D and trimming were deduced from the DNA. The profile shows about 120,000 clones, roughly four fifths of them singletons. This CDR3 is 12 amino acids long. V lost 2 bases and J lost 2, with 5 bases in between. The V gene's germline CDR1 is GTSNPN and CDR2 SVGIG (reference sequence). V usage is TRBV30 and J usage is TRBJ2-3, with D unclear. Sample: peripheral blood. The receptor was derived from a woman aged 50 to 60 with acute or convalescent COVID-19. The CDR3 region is CAWSPHTDTQYF. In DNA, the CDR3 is TGTGCCTGGAGTCCACACACAGATACGCAGTATTTT.